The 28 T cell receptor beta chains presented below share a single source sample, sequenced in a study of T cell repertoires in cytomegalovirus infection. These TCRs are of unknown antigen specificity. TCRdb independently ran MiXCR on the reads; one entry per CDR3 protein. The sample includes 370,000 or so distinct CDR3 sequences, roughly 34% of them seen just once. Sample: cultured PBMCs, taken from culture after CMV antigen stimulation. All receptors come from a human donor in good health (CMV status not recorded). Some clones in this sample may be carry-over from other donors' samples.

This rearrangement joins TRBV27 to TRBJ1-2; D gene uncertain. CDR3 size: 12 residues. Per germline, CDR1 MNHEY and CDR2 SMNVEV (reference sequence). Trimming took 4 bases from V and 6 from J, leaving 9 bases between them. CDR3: CASSWAGDGYTF. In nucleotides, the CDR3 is TGTGCCAGCAGTTGGGCAGGCGATGGCTACACCTTC.

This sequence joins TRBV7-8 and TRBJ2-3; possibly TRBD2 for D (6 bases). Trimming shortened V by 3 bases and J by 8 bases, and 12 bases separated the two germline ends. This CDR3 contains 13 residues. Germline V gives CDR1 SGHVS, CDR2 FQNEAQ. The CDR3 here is CASSLGGGSTQYF. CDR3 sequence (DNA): TGTGCCAGCAGCTTGGGAGGAGGAAGTACGCAGTATTTT.

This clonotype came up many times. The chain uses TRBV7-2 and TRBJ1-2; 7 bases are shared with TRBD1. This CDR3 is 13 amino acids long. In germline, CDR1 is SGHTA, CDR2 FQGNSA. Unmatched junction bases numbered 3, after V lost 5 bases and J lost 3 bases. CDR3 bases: TGTGCCAGCAGCAAAGACAGGGACTATGGCTACACCTTC. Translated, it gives CASSKDRDYGYTF. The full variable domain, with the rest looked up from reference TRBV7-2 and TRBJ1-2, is GAGVSQSPSNKVTEKGKDVELRCDPISGHTALYWYRQSLGQGLEFLIYFQGNSAPDKSGLPSDRFSAERTGGSVSTLTIQRTQQEDSAVYLCASSKDRDYGYTFGSGTRLTVV.

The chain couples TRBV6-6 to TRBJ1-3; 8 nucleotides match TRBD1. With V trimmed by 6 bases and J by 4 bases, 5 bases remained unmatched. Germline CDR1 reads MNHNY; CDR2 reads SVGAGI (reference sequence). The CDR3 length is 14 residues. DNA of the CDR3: TGTGCCAGCAGCTACAGGGGGGGCGGAAACACCATATATTTT. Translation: CASSYRGGGNTIYF.

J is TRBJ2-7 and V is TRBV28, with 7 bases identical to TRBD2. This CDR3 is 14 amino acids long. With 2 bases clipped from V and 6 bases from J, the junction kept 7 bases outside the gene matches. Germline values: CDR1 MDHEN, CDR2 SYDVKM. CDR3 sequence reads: CASSLGGSWGEQYF. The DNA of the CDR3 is TGTGCCAGCAGTTTAGGCGGGAGCTGGGGCGAGCAGTACTTC.

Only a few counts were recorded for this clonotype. For the CDR3, the DNA is TGTGCCAGCAGCATTGGAGGGCAAGGAAACACCATATATTTT. Translation gives CASSIGGQGNTIYF. The chain joins TRBV7-6 to TRBJ1-3; the D is unclear. Trimming removed 5 bases from V and 4 bases from J, with 12 bases in between. CDR1 and CDR2 (germline): SGHVS, FNYEAQ. This CDR3 has 14 residues. Full variable domain (missing parts from reference TRBV7-6 and TRBJ1-3): GAGVSQSPRYKVTKRGQDVALRCDPISGHVSLYWYRQALGQGPEFLTYFNYEAQQDKSGLPNDRFSAERPEGSISTLTIQRTEQRDSAMYRCASSIGGQGNTIYFGEGSWLTVV.

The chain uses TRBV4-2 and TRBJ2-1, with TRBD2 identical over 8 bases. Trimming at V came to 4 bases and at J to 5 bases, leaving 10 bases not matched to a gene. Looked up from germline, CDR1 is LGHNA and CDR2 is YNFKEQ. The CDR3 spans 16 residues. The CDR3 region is CASSPSLAGLHNEQFF. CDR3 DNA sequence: TGTGCCAGCAGCCCTTCCCTAGCGGGCCTCCACAATGAGCAGTTCTTC.

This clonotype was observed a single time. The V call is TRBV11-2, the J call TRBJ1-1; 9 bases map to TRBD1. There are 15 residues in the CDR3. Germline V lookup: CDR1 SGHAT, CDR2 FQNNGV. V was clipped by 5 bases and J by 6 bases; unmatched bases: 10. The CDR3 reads CASSPGTGLSPEAFF. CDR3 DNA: TGTGCCAGCAGCCCCGGGACAGGGCTATCTCCTGAAGCTTTCTTT.

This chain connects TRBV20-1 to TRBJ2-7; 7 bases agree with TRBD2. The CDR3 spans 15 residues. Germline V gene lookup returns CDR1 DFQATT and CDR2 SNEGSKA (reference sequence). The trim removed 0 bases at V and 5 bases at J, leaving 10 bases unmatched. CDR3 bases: TGCAGTGCTAGAGATCCGGGCGGGAGAGAGCACGAGCAGTACTTC. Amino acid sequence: CSARDPGGREHEQYF.

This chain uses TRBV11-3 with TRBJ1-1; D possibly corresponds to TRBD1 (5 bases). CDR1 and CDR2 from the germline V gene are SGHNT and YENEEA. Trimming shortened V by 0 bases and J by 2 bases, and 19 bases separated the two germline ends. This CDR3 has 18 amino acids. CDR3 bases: TGTGCCAGCAGCTTAGACGGCAGGGAATCCTTTTTCAACACTGAAGCTTTCTTT. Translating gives CASSLDGRESFFNTEAFF.

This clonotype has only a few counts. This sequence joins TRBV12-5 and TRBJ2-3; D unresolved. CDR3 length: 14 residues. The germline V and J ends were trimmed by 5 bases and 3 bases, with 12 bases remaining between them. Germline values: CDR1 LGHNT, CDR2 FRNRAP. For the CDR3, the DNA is TGTGCTAGTGGTCCCCCCCGTTTGACAGATACGCAGTATTTT. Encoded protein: CASGPPRLTDTQYF.

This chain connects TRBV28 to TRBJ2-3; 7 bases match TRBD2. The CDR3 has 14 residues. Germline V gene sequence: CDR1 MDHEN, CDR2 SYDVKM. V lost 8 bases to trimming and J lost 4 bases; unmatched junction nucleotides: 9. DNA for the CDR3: TGTGCCAGCGGCTGGGCGGGAGTCGCAGATACGCAGTATTTT. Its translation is CASGWAGVADTQYF.

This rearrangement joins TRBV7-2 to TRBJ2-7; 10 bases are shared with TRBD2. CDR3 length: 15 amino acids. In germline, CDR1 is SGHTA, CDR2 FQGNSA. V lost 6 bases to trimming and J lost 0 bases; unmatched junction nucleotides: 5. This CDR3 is CASSEREGRSYEQYF. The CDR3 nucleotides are TGTGCCAGCAGTGAGCGGGAGGGCCGCTCCTACGAGCAGTACTTC.

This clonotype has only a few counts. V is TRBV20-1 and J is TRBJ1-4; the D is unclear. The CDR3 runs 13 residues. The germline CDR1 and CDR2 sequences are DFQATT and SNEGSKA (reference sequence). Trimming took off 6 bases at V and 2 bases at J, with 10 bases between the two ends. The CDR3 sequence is CSALRDTNEKLFF. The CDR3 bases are TGCAGTGCGCTCCGGGATACTAATGAAAAACTGTTTTTT.

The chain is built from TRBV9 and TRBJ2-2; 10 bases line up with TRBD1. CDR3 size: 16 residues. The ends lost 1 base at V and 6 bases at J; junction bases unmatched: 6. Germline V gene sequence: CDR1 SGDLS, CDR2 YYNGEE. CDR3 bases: TGTGCCAGCAGCGTATGGGACAGGGGATTATCCGGGGAGCTGTTTTTT. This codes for CASSVWDRGLSGELFF. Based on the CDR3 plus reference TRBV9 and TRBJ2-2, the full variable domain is DSGVTQTPKHLITATGQRVTLRCSPRSGDLSVYWYQQSLDQGLQFLIQYYNGEERAKGNILERFSAQQFPDLHSELNLSSLELGDSALYFCASSVWDRGLSGELFFGEGSRLTVL.

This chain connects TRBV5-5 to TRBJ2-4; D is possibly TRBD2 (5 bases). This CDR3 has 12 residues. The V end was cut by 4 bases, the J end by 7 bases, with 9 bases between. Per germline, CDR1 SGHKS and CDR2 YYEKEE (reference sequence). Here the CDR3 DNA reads TGTGCCAGCAGCATGGACTTGAACATTCAGTACTTC. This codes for CASSMDLNIQYF.

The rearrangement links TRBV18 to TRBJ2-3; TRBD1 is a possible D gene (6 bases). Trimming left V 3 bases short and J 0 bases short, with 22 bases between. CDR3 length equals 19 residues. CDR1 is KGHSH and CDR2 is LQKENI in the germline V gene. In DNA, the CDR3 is TGTGCCAGCTCACCTATACGCCAGGGGAAACTAACTAGCACAGATACGCAGTATTTT. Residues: CASSPIRQGKLTSTDTQYF.

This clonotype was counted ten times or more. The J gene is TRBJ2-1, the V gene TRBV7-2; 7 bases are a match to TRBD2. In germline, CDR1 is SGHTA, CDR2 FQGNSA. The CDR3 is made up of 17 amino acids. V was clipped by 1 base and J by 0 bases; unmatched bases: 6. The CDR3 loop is CASSLVVGGSSYNEQFF. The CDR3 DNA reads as TGTGCCAGCAGCTTAGTAGTCGGCGGGAGCTCCTACAATGAGCAGTTCTTC.

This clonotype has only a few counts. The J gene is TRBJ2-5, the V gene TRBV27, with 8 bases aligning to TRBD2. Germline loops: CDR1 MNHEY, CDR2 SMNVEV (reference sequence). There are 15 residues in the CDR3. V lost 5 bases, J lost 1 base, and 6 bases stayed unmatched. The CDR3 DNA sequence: TGTGCCAGCAGTGGCGGGGGGTCCCCCCAAGAGACCCAGTACTTC. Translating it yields CASSGGGSPQETQYF.

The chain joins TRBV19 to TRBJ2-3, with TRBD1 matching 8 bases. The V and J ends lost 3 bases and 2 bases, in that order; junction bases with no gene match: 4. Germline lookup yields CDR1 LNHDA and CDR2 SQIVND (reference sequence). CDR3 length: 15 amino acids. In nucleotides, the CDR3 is TGTGCCAGTAGTATGGGCAGGGGGCCCACAGATACGCAGTATTTT. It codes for CASSMGRGPTDTQYF. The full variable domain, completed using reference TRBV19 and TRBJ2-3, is DGGITQSPKYLFRKEGQNVTLSCEQNLNHDAMYWYRQDPGQGLRLIYYSQIVNDFQKGDIAEGYSVSREKKESFPLTVTSAQKNPTAFYLCASSMGRGPTDTQYFGPGTRLTVL.

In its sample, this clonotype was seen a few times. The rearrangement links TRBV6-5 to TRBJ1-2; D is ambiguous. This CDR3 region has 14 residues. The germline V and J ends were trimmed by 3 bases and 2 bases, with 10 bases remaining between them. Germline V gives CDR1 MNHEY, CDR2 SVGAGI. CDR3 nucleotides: TGTGCCAGCAGTTATAGGCCAGCGAACTATGGCTACACCTTC. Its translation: CASSYRPANYGYTF.

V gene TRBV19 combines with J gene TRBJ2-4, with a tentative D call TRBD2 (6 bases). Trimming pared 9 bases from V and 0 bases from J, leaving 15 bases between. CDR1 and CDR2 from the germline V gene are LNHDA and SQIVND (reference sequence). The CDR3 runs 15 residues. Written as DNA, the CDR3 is TGTGCCAGCCGGAGGGAAAACCAAGCCAAAAACATTCAGTACTTC. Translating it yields CASRRENQAKNIQYF.

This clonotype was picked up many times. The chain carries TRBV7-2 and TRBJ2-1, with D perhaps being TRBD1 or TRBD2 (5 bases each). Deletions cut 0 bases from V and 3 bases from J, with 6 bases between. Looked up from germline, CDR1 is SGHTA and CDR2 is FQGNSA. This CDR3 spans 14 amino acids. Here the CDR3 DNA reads TGTGCCAGCAGCTTAGCTGGGGGCTACAATGAGCAGTTCTTC. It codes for CASSLAGGYNEQFF.

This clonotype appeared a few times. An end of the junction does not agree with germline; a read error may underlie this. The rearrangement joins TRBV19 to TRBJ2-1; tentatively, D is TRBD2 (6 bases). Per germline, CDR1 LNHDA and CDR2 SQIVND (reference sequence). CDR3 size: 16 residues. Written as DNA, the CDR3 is TGTGCCAGTAGTATAAGGAAAGGAGGGAGGCTAGCTTCTCTCCTCTTC. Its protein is CASSIRKGGRLASLLF.

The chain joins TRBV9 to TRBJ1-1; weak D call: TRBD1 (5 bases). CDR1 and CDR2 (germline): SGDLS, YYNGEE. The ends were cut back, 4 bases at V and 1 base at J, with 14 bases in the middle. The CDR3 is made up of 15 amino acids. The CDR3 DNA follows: TGTGCCAGCAGCCCAGGGTCAAAGTCGAACACTGAAGCTTTCTTT. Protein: CASSPGSKSNTEAFF.

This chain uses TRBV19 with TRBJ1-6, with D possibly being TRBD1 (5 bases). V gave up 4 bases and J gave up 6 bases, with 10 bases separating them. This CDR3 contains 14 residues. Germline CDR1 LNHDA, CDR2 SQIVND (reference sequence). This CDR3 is CASSNWGLNSPLHF. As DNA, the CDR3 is TGTGCCAGTAGTAACTGGGGCCTTAATTCACCCCTCCACTTT. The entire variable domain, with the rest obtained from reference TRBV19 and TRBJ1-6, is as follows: DGGITQSPKYLFRKEGQNVTLSCEQNLNHDAMYWYRQDPGQGLRLIYYSQIVNDFQKGDIAEGYSVSREKKESFPLTVTSAQKNPTAFYLCASSNWGLNSPLHFGNGTRLTVT.

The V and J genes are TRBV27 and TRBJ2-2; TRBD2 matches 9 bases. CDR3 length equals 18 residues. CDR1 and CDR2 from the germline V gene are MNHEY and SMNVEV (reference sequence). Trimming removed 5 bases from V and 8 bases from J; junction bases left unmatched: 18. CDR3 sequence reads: CASSPITGTSLSSGELFF. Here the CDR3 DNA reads TGTGCCAGCAGTCCCATAACCGGGACTAGCCTCTCATCGGGGGAGCTGTTTTTT.

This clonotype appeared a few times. CDR3 bases: TGTGCCAGCAGCTCGGCAGGGTCCTACGAGCAGTACTTC. Protein product: CASSSAGSYEQYF. The chain employs TRBV7-3 and TRBJ2-7, with D perhaps TRBD1 (5 bases). Germline CDR1 SGHTA, CDR2 FQGTGA. V was trimmed by 4 bases and J by 1 base, leaving 8 bases between them. The CDR3 runs to 13 residues. Based on the CDR3 plus reference TRBV7-3 and TRBJ2-7, the full variable domain is GAGVSQTPSNKVTEKGKYVELRCDPISGHTALYWYRQSLGQGPEFLIYFQGTGAADDSGLPNDRFFAVRPEGSVSTLKIQRTERGDSAVYLCASSSAGSYEQYFGPGTRLTVT.